This record looks at one T cell receptor beta chain sequence and its context. Its antigen is not known. Produced via immunoSEQ multiplex PCR; TCRdb's table is partial and in-frame only. This table has about 400,000 clones, around 89% appearing once. This specimen belongs to a study of Ad26.COV2.S vaccination and SARS-CoV-2 variants. Turning to the study itself: In the study, Ad26.COV2.S was injected intramuscularly once, or twice 56 days apart. Findings of the study overall: Breadth of non-spike TCRs did not differ between vaccinees and placebo recipients. Estimates derived from TCR breadth and depth analyses may have underestimated total T cell responses.

J gave up 5 bases and V 6 bases, and 5 bases lay outside the gene matches. The CDR3 extends over 14 amino acids. CDR1 and CDR2 (germline): MNHEY, SMNVEV (reference sequence). Indicated treatment: around 19 received Ad26.COV2.S at low or high dose, single or two shots; a few received placebo; per-sample allocation not given. Specimen acquisition occurred on day 63 following the initial vaccine or placebo injection. The source is a person between 18 and 59 years old who received the Ad26.COV2.S COVID-19 vaccine or a placebo. This chain links TRBV27 with TRBJ2-2; 8 bases align to TRBD1. The source material was peripheral blood, sampled in a trial of Ad26.COV2.S vaccine versus placebo. As DNA, the CDR3 is TGTGCCAGCAGGACAGGGGTCGAGACCGGGGAGCTGTTTTTT. This translates into CASRTGVETGELFF.